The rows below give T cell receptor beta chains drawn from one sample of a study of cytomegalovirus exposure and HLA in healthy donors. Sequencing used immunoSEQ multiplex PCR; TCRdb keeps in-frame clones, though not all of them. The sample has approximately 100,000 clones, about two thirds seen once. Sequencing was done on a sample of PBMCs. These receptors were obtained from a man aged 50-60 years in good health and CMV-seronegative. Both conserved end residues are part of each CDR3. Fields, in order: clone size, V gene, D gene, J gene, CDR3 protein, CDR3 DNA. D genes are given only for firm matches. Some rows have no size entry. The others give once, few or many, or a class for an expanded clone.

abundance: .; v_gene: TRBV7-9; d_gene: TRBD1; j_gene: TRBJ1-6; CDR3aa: CASSSTDRGGSPLHF; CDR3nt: TGTGCCAGCAGCTCTACGGACAGGGGAGGTTCACCCCTCCACTTT
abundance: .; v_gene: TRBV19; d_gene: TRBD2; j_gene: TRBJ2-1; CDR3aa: CASSISSGGGIATYNEQFF; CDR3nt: TGTGCCAGTAGTATTTCGAGCGGGGGGGGCATCGCGACCTACAATGAGCAGTTCTTC
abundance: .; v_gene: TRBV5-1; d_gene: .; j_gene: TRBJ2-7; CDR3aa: CASSLIDEQYF; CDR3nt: TGCGCCAGCAGCTTGATCGACGAGCAGTACTTC
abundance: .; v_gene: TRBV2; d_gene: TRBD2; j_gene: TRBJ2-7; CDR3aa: CASRGLAGGVEQYF; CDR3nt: TGTGCCAGCCGTGGGCTAGCGGGAGGAGTCGAGCAGTACTTC
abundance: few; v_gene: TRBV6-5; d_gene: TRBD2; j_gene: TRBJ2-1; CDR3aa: CASSLAGRNEQFF; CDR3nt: TGTGCCAGCAGTCTAGCGGGAAGGAATGAGCAGTTCTTC
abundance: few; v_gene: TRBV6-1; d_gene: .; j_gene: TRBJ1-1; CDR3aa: CASCNRGKTEAFF; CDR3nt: TGTGCCAGCTGTAATAGGGGGAAGACTGAAGCTTTCTTT
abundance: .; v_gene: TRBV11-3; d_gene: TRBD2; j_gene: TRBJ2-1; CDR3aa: CASSLAGGPLNEQFF; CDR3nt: TGTGCCAGCAGCTTAGCGGGAGGGCCGCTCAATGAGCAGTTCTTC
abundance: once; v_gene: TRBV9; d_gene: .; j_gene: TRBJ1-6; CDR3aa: CASSVRGKRGTSYNSPLHF; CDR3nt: TGTGCCAGCAGCGTAAGAGGTAAGCGGGGGACCTCCTATAATTCACCCCTCCACTTT
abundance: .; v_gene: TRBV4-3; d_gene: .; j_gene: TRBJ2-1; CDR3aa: CASSQDYSRGAGSYNEQFF; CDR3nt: TGCGCCAGCAGCCAAGATTATAGCCGGGGGGCCGGGTCCTACAATGAGCAGTTCTTC
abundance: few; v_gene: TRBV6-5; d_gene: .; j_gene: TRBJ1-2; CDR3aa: CASSYSTSGNYGYTF; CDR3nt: TGTGCCAGCAGTTACTCGACTTCGGGTAACTATGGCTACACCTTC
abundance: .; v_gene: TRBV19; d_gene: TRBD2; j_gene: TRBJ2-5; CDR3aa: CASSITRGAPVQTQYF; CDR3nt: TGTGCCAGTAGTATAACGCGGGGGGCTCCAGTGCAGACCCAGTACTTC
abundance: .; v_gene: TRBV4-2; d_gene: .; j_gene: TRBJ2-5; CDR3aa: CASSQEAEGAGVETQYF; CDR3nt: TGTGCCAGCAGCCAAGAGGCGGAGGGGGCAGGGGTAGAGACCCAGTACTTC
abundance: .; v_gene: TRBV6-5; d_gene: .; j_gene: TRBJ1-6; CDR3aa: CASRYDKGVNSPLHF; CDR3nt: TGTGCCAGCAGATACGACAAGGGAGTAAATTCACCCCTCCACTTT
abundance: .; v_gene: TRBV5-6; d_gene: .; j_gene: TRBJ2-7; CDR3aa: CASSINFYEQYF; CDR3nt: TGTGCCAGCAGCATAAATTTCTACGAGCAGTACTTC
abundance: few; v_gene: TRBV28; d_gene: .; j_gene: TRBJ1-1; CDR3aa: CASSPEARWTEAFF; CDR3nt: TGTGCCAGCAGTCCCGAGGCGAGATGGACTGAAGCTTTCTTT
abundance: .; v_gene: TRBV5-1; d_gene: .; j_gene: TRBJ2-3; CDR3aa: CASSLGRGSSTDTQYF; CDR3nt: TGCGCCAGCAGCTTGGGGCGGGGCTCCTCCACAGATACGCAGTATTTT
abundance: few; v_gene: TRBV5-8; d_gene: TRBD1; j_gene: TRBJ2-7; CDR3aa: CASSRTGKGYEQYF; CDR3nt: TGTGCCAGCAGCAGGACAGGAAAAGGCTACGAGCAGTACTTC
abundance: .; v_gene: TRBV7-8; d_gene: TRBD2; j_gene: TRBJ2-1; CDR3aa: CASSLDPAGSSPQFF; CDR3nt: TGTGCCAGCAGCTTAGATCCAGCGGGGAGCTCCCCGCAGTTCTTC
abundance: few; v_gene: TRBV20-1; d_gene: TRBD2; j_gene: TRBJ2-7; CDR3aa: CSAPGEGEQYF; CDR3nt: TGCAGTGCTCCCGGGGAGGGCGAGCAGTACTTC
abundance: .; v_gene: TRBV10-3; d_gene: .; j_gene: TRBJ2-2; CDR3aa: CAILERSNTGELFF; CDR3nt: TGTGCCATCTTAGAGCGATCGAACACCGGGGAGCTGTTTTTT